Shown below are 26 T cell receptor beta chains from a single sample sequenced in a study of blood T cell repertoires in COVID-19. Sequencing was performed with immunoSEQ multiplex PCR; in TCRdb, only in-frame clones are kept and a portion is missing. Of some 200,000 clones listed, roughly 90% are singletons. Sequencing was performed on PBMCs or T cells enriched from blood (not recorded which). The receptors shown here come from a man aged 18 to 35 with acute COVID-19.

J is TRBJ2-7 and V is TRBV6-5, with D tentatively TRBD1 (6 bases). Trimming stripped 6 bases from V and 3 bases from J, with 15 bases between. Germline V CDR1 and CDR2: MNHEY, SVGAGI. CDR3 length equals 14 residues. This CDR3 reads CASSQGTSYYEQYF. The CDR3 nucleotides read TGTGCCAGCAGCCAAGGGACATCCTACTACGAGCAGTACTTC.

V and J are TRBV6-5 and TRBJ1-1; D not resolved. The CDR3 is 14 amino acids. Germline CDR1 and CDR2: MNHEY and SVGAGI. V was shortened by 0 bases and J by 1 base, with 6 bases between the two germline ends. The CDR3: CASSYSTANTEAFF. The CDR3 region has the DNA TGTGCCAGCAGTTACTCTACAGCGAACACTGAAGCTTTCTTT.

This chain uses TRBV9 with TRBJ1-4; unclear D gene. Deletions cut 2 bases from V and 8 bases from J, with 16 bases between. The germline CDR1 and CDR2 sequences are SGDLS and YYNGEE. The CDR3 has 15 amino acids. The CDR3 protein is CASSVGWGAGEKLFF. In nucleotides, the CDR3 is TGTGCCAGCAGCGTGGGGTGGGGAGCTGGCGAAAAACTGTTTTTT.

This sequence joins TRBV28 and TRBJ2-5, with 7 bases that match TRBD2. J lost 9 bases, V lost 5 bases, and 12 bases had no gene match. Germline V CDR1 and CDR2: MDHEN, SYDVKM. CDR3 length: 14 amino acids. CDR3 sequence: CASSKFGGSGSQYF. CDR3 DNA: TGTGCCAGCAGTAAATTCGGCGGGAGCGGGTCCCAGTACTTC.

The chain couples TRBV27 to TRBJ2-1; the match to TRBD1 covers 9 bases. CDR1 and CDR2 (germline): MNHEY, SMNVEV (reference sequence). Trimming took 5 bases from V and 8 from J; bases not matched to a gene: 10. This CDR3 has 15 amino acids. The CDR3 loop is CASSRGQGPSHEQFF. As DNA, the CDR3 is TGTGCCAGCAGTCGGGGACAGGGACCAAGCCATGAGCAGTTCTTC.

This clone was counted once. V gene TRBV11-3 combines with J gene TRBJ1-6; tentatively, D is TRBD1 (6 bases). Germline CDR1 SGHNT, CDR2 YENEEA. Trimming removed 3 bases from V and 9 bases from J, with 15 bases in between. The CDR3 runs to 15 residues. The CDR3 is CASSFGKQGFSPLHF. For the CDR3, the DNA is TGTGCCAGCAGCTTCGGTAAACAGGGTTTTTCACCCCTCCACTTT.

The gene calls are TRBV4-3 and TRBJ1-6, with D maybe TRBD1 (5 bases). Germline lookup yields CDR1 LGHNA and CDR2 YSLEER. The V gene lost 0 bases and the J gene lost 10 bases, with 16 bases spanning the gap. The CDR3 loop spans 16 amino acids. CDR3 protein: CASSQEWAGLGSPLHF. CDR3 DNA sequence: TGCGCCAGCAGCCAAGAGTGGGCAGGGCTAGGATCACCCCTCCACTTT.

The chain has TRBV14 and TRBJ2-7; D ambiguous. Germline V gene lookup returns CDR1 SGHDN and CDR2 FVKESK. CDR3 length: 13 residues. Trimming removed 6 bases at V and 6 bases at J, with 15 bases between. CDR3 coding DNA: TGTGCCAGCAGTTCAGGTCTGAATTCCGAGCAGTACTTC. It specifies CASSSGLNSEQYF.

The chain uses TRBV7-3 and TRBJ2-5, with a tentative D call TRBD2 (5 bases). Germline CDR1 reads SGHTA; CDR2 reads FQGTGA. V was shortened by 5 bases and J by 2 bases, with 12 bases between the two germline ends. The CDR3 spans 14 residues. The CDR3 reads CASSILGNQETQYF. The CDR3 region has the DNA TGTGCCAGCAGCATCCTCGGGAATCAAGAGACCCAGTACTTC.

This clone was seen just once. V is TRBV5-1 and J is TRBJ2-1; 10 nucleotides line up with TRBD2. This CDR3 spans 16 amino acids. Germline CDR1 and CDR2: SGHRS and YFSETQ. Losses at the gene ends were 1 base for V and 3 bases for J; bases not matched to a gene: 4. CDR3: CASSLPGLADYNEQFF. Written as DNA, the CDR3 is TGCGCCAGCAGCTTGCCCGGACTAGCGGACTACAATGAGCAGTTCTTC. Based on the CDR3 plus reference TRBV5-1 and TRBJ2-1, the full variable domain is KAGVTQTPRYLIKTRGQQVTLSCSPISGHRSVSWYQQTPGQGLQFLFEYFSETQRNKGNFPGRFSGRQFSNSRSEMNVSTLELGDSALYLCASSLPGLADYNEQFFGPGTRLTVL.

The chain couples TRBV30 to TRBJ1-1; D perhaps matches TRBD1 (5 bases). CDR1 and CDR2 from the germline V gene are GTSNPN and SVGIG (reference sequence). V lost 1 base and J 4 bases, leaving 10 bases between the germline ends. The CDR3 has 13 amino acids. CDR3 protein: CAWSGWGGTEAFF. Written as DNA, the CDR3 is TGTGCCTGGAGTGGGTGGGGGGGCACTGAAGCTTTCTTT.

Here the CDR3 reads CASSLGGVSQPQHF. CDR3 sequence (DNA): TGTGCCAGCAGTTTAGGGGGGGTCAGTCAGCCCCAGCATTTT. The chain has TRBV27 and TRBJ1-5; a weak D match, TRBD1 (5 bases). The length of the CDR3 is 14 residues. Germline V gene sequence: CDR1 MNHEY, CDR2 SMNVEV (reference sequence). Trimming cost V 2 bases and J 6 bases, with 11 bases left between them.

This clone was counted between two and nine times. Other DNA sequences in the same sample also yield this CDR3. The V gene is TRBV5-1, the J gene TRBJ2-2; D uncertain. Between the trimmed V and J ends, which lost 0 bases and 1 base, there was a span of 4 bases. Germline V lookup: CDR1 SGHRS, CDR2 YFSETQ. The CDR3 sequence is 14 residues long. CDR3 bases: TGCGCCAGCAGCTTGGCCGGGAACACCGGGGAGCTGTTTTTT. It codes for CASSLAGNTGELFF.

The chain employs TRBV14 and TRBJ2-5; 7 positions agree with TRBD2. The CDR3 has 14 amino acids. Germline CDR1 SGHDN, CDR2 FVKESK. V lost 4 bases, J lost 14 bases, and 16 bases stayed unmatched. The CDR3 region has the DNA TGTGCCAGCAGCCCCTCGGGGATAGCGGGCTCCCTATACTTC. Protein product: CASSPSGIAGSLYF.

V gene TRBV19 combines with J gene TRBJ2-1, with 7 bases aligning to TRBD1. CDR3 size: 14 residues. Per the germline V gene, CDR1 is LNHDA and CDR2 is SQIVND (reference sequence). J lost 5 bases, V lost 9 bases, and 10 bases had no gene match. The CDR3 DNA follows: TGTGCCAGCTCCAACAGGGGTTCTAACAATGAGCAGTTCTTC. As protein: CASSNRGSNNEQFF.

The chain carries TRBV24-1 and TRBJ2-3; 8 bases agree with TRBD2. V was clipped by 5 bases and J by 2 bases; unmatched bases: 11. Germline CDR1 and CDR2: KGHDR and SFDVKD. There are 17 residues in the CDR3. The CDR3 coding sequence is TGTGCCACCAGTGTTACTAGCGGTGGGGGCCCCACAGATACGCAGTATTTT. It codes for CATSVTSGGGPTDTQYF.

This clone occurred once. The chain is built from TRBV29-1 and TRBJ1-2; D gene uncertain. The V end was cut by 4 bases, the J end by 8 bases, with 14 bases between. The CDR3 contains 12 residues. Germline V gives CDR1 SQVTM, CDR2 ANQGSEA. CDR3 bases: TGCAGCGTTGCGGGCAGTGAGGGAGGCTACACCTTC. It codes for CSVAGSEGGYTF.

The chain has TRBV5-1 and TRBJ2-1; 9 bases match TRBD1. J gave up 3 bases and V 1 base, and 5 bases lay outside the gene matches. Germline V gives CDR1 SGHRS, CDR2 YFSETQ. The CDR3 is 16 amino acids. This chain's CDR3 is CASSLLADRGYNEQFF. CDR3 nucleotide sequence: TGCGCCAGCAGCTTGCTCGCGGACAGGGGCTACAATGAGCAGTTCTTC.

The chain is built from TRBV28 and TRBJ1-1; a possible D gene is TRBD1 (6 bases). From germline, CDR1 is MDHEN and CDR2 SYDVKM. This CDR3 spans 16 amino acids. V was cut by 2 bases and J by 0 bases, with 13 bases left in between. The CDR3 is CASSLLGGTLNTEAFF. As DNA, the CDR3 is TGTGCCAGCAGTTTACTGGGGGGGACACTGAACACTGAAGCTTTCTTT.

CDR3 nucleotides: TGCAGCGCTTCGGACAGATCCTACGAGCAGTACTTC. Amino acids: CSASDRSYEQYF. The J gene is TRBJ2-7, the V gene TRBV29-1, with D maybe TRBD1 (6 bases). The CDR3 totals 12 residues. V was pared by 7 bases and J by 1 base, with 11 bases between. The germline CDR1 and CDR2 sequences are SQVTM and ANQGSEA.

The chain couples TRBV2 to TRBJ2-1; no reliable D call. Between the trimmed V and J ends, which lost 1 base and 9 bases, there was a span of 10 bases. This CDR3 comprises 13 residues. The germline CDR1 and CDR2 sequences are SNHLY and FYNNEI. The CDR3: CASSEDLEFEQFF. The CDR3 DNA reads TGTGCCAGCAGTGAAGATCTAGAATTTGAGCAGTTCTTC.

V gene TRBV12-3 or TRBV12-4 combines with J gene TRBJ2-1; D perhaps matches TRBD2 (5 bases). The germline V and J ends were trimmed by 5 bases and 2 bases, with 7 bases remaining between them. There are 13 residues in the CDR3. Here the CDR3 DNA reads TGTGCCAGCAGTACCGGGGCCTACAATGAGCAGTTCTTC. Residues: CASSTGAYNEQFF.

The V call is TRBV18, the J call TRBJ2-5; TRBD1 is a possible D gene (6 bases). The CDR3 extends over 16 amino acids. The ends were cut back, 0 bases at V and 2 bases at J, with 13 bases in the middle. Germline assignment: CDR1 KGHSH and CDR2 LQKENI. The DNA for the CDR3 is TGTGCCAGCTCACCACCCTCGACAGGCCTTCAAGAGACCCAGTACTTC. Encoded protein: CASSPPSTGLQETQYF.

V and J are TRBV12-3 or TRBV12-4 and TRBJ1-1, with D possibly matching TRBD1 (5 bases). CDR3 length: 13 residues. V was shortened by 7 bases and J by 10 bases, with 19 bases between the two germline ends. The CDR3 protein is CASTTWASQGAFF. The CDR3 nucleotides are TGTGCCAGCACAACGTGGGCGTCCCAGGGAGCTTTCTTT.

V gene TRBV19 combines with J gene TRBJ1-5; TRBD1 might be the D (5 bases). Germline V gives CDR1 LNHDA, CDR2 SQIVND (reference sequence). The CDR3 extends over 12 amino acids. The V end lost 6 bases, the J end lost 7 bases, and 10 bases lay between the germline ends. This CDR3 reads CASSLGGQPQHF. The CDR3 DNA sequence: TGTGCCAGTAGCCTGGGGGGACAGCCCCAGCATTTT.

This chain joins TRBV9 and TRBJ1-2, with a tentative D call TRBD1 (5 bases). The V end lost 0 bases, the J end lost 2 bases, and 14 bases lay between the germline ends. The CDR3 has 16 amino acids. Germline CDR1 SGDLS, CDR2 YYNGEE. In nucleotides, the CDR3 is TGTGCCAGCAGCGTAGATGACAGTGGGGCCAACTATGGCTACACCTTC. As protein: CASSVDDSGANYGYTF.